The present TCR beta chain was sequenced within a study of blood T cell repertoires in COVID-19. Study members were between about 18 and 89 years old and lived in over 20 US regions. This CDR3 is 14 amino acids long. With V trimmed by 3 bases and J by 4 bases, 5 bases remained unmatched. The germline V gene encodes CDR1 SGDLS and CDR2 YYNGEE. Sequencing was performed with immunoSEQ multiplex PCR; in TCRdb, only in-frame clones are kept and a portion is missing. Here the sample spans 150,000 to 200,000 clones, about 84% being singletons. This TCR was sampled from a woman between 25 and 40 years old who had recovered from COVID-19. Sequencing used PBMCs or T cells enriched from blood (not recorded which). V is TRBV9 and J is TRBJ1-1; TRBD1 matches at 8 bases. The CDR3 DNA is TGTGCCAGCAGCGGACCAACAGGGGGCACTGAAGCTTTCTTT. Protein product: CASSGPTGGTEAFF.